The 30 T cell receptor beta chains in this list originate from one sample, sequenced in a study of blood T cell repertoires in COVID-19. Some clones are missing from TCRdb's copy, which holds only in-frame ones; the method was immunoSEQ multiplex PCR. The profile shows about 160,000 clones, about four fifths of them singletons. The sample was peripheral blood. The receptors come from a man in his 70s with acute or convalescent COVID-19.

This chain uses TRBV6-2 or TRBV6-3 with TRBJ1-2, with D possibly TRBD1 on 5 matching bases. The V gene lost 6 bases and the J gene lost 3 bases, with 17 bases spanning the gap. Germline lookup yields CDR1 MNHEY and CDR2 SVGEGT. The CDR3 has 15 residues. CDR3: CASSPRGRGDYGYTF. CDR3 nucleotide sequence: TGTGCCAGCAGCCCCCGGGGGAGAGGGGACTATGGCTACACCTTC.

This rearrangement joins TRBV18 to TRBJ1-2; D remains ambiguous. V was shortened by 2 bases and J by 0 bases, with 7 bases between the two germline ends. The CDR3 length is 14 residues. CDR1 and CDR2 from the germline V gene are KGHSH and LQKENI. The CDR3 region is CASSPAGTNYGYTF. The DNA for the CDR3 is TGTGCCAGCTCACCAGCAGGCACTAACTATGGCTACACCTTC.

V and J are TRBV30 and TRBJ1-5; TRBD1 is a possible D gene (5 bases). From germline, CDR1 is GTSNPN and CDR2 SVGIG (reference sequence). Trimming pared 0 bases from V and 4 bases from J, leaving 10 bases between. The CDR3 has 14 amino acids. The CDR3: CAWSVGTDNQPQHF. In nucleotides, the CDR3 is TGTGCCTGGAGTGTCGGGACTGATAATCAGCCCCAGCATTTT.

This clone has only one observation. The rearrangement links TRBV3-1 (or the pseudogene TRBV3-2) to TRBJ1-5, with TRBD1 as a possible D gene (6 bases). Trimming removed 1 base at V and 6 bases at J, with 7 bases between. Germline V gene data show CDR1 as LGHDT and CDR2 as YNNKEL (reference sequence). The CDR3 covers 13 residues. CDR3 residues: CASSQGGLQPQHF. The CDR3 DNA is TGTGCCAGCAGCCAAGGGGGGCTTCAGCCCCAGCATTTT.

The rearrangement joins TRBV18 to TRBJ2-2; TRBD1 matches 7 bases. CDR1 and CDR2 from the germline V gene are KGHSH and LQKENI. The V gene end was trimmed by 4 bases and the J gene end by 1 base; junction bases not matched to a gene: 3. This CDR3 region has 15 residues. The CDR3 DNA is TGTGCCAGCTCACGGGACAGAGTGAACACCGGGGAGCTGTTTTTT. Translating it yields CASSRDRVNTGELFF. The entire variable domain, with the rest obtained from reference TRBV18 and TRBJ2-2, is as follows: NAGVMQNPRHLVRRRGQEARLRCSPMKGHSHVYWYRQLPEEGLKFMVYLQKENIIDESGMPKERFSAEFPKEGPSILRIQQVVRGDSAAYFCASSRDRVNTGELFFGEGSRLTVL.

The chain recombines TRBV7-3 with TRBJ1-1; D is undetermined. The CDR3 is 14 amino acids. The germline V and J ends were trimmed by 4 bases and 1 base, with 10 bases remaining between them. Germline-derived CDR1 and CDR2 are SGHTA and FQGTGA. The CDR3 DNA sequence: TGTGCCAGCAGCTCTGCTGGCGGGAACACTGAAGCTTTCTTT. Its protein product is CASSSAGGNTEAFF.

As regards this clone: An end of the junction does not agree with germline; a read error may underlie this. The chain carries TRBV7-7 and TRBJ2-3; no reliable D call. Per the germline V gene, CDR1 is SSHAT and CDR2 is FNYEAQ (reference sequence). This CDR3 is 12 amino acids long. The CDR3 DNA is TGTGCTAGCAGCTTAGACGGGTATACGCAGTATTTT. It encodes CASSLDGYTQYF.

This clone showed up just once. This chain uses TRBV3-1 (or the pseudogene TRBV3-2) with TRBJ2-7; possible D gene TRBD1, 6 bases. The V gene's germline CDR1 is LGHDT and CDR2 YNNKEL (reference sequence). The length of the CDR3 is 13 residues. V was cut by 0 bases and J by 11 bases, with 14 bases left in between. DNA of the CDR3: TGTGCCAGCAGCCAAGAGACGCAGGGGTCAAAGTACTTC. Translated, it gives CASSQETQGSKYF.

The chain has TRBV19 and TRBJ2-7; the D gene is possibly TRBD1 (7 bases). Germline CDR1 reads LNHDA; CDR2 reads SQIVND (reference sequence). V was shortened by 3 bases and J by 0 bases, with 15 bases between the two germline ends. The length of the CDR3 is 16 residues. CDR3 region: CASSIGEDRSSYEQYF. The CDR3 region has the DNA TGTGCCAGTAGTATTGGGGAGGACAGGAGCTCCTACGAGCAGTACTTC.

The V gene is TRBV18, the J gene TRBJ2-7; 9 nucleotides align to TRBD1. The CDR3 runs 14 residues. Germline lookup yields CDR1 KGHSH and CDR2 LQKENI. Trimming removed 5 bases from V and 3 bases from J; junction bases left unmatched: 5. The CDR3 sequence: CASSSGQGNYEQYF. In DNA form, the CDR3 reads TGTGCCAGCTCATCCGGACAGGGGAACTACGAGCAGTACTTC.

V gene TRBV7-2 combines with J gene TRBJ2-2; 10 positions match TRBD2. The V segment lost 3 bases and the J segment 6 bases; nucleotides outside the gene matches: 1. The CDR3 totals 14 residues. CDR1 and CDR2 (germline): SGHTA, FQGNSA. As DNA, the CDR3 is TGTGCCAGCAGCTTCCTAGCGGGGGCCGGGGAGCTGTTTTTT. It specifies CASSFLAGAGELFF.

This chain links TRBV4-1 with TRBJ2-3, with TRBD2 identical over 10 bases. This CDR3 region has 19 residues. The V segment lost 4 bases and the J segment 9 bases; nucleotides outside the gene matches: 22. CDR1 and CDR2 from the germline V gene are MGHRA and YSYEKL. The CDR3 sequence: CASSPKEGPTSGRQITQYF. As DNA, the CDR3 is TGCGCCAGCAGCCCCAAAGAGGGTCCGACTAGCGGGCGACAGATAACGCAGTATTTT.

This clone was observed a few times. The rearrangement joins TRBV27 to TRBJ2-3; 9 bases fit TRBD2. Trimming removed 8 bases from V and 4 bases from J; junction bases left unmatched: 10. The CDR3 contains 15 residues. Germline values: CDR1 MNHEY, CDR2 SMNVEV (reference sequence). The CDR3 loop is CASSWVAGAADTQYF. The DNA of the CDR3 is TGTGCCAGCTCTTGGGTAGCGGGAGCGGCAGATACGCAGTATTTT.

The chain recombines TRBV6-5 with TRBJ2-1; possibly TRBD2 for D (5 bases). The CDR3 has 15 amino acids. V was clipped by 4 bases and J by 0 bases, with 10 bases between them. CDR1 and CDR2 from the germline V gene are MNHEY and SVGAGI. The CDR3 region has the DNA TGTGCCAGCAGTTTCGGGATAAGCTCCTACAATGAGCAGTTCTTC. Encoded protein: CASSFGISSYNEQFF.

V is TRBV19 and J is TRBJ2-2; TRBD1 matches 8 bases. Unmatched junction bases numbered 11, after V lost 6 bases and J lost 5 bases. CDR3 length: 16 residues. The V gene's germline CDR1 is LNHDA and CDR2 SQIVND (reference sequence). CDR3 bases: TGTGCCAGTAGGGTACCAAGGACAGGGACAACCGGGGAGCTGTTTTTT. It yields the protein CASRVPRTGTTGELFF.

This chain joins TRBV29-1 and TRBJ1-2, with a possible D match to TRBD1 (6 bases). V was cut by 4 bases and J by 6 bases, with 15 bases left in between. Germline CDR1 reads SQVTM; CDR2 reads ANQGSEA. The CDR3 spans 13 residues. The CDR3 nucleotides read TGCAGCGTTGTGATTGGGGGGGGCGATGGCTACACCTTC. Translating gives CSVVIGGGDGYTF.

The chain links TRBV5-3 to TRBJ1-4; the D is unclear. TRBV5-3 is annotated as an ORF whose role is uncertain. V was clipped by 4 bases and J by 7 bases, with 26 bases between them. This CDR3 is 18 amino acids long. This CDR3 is CARSTNDIGISKGEKLFF. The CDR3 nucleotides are TGTGCCAGAAGCACCAACGACATCGGGATTAGTAAAGGTGAAAAACTGTTTTTT.

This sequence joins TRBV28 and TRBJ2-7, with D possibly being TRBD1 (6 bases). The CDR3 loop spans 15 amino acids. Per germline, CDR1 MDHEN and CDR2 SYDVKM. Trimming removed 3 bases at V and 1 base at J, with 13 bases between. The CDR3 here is CASSFARTASYEQYF. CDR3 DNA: TGTGCCAGCAGTTTCGCGAGGACAGCTTCCTACGAGCAGTACTTC.

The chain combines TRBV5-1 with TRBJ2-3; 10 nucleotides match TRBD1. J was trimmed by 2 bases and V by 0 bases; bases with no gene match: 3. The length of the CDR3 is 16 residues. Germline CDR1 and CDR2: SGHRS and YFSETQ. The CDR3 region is CASSLETGGPTDTQYF. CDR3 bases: TGCGCCAGCAGCTTGGAGACAGGGGGCCCCACAGATACGCAGTATTTT.

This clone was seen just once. The DNA of the CDR3 is TGCGCCAGCAGCAACCAGGGTGCCACCGGGGAGCTGTTTTTT. Its translation: CASSNQGATGELFF. The rearrangement links TRBV5-1 to TRBJ2-2, with D perhaps TRBD1 (5 bases). Trimming cost V 4 bases and J 4 bases, with 11 bases left between them. The CDR3 is 14 amino acids. Looked up from germline, CDR1 is SGHRS and CDR2 is YFSETQ.

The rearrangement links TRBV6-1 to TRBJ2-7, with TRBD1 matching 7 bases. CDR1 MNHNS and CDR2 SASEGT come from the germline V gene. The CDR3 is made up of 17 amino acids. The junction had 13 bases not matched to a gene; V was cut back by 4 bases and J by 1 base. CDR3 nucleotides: TGTGCCAGCAGTGTCCGGGACAGCAATAACCCATCCTACGAGCAGTACTTC. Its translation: CASSVRDSNNPSYEQYF.

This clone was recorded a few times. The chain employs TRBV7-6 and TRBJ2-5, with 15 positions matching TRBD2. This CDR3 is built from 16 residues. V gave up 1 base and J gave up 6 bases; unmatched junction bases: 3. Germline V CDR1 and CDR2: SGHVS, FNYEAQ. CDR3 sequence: CASSLEGTSGGKTQYF. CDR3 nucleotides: TGTGCCAGCAGCTTAGAAGGGACTAGCGGGGGGAAGACCCAGTACTTC.

The CDR3 here is CASRQGLGASYEQYF. CDR3 nucleotide sequence: TGTGCCAGCAGGCAAGGTCTCGGAGCCTCCTACGAGCAGTACTTC. The gene calls are TRBV6-5 and TRBJ2-7; D gene uncertain. The V and J ends lost 6 bases and 0 bases respectively, with 15 bases between them. CDR1 is MNHEY and CDR2 is SVGAGI in the germline V gene. This CDR3 spans 15 amino acids.

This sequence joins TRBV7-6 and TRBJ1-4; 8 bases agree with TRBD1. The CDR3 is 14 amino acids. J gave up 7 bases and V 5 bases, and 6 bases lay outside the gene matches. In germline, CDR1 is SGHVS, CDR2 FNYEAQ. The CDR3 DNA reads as TGTGCCAGCAGCCCCCAGGGGGCCGGTGAAAAACTGTTTTTT. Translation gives CASSPQGAGEKLFF.

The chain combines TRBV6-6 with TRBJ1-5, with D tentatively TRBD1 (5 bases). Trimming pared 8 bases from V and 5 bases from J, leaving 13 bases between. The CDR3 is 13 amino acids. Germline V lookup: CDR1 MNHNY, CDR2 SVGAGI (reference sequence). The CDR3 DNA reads TGTGCCAGCTGTTGGGGGGACGATCAGCCCCAGCATTTT. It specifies CASCWGDDQPQHF.

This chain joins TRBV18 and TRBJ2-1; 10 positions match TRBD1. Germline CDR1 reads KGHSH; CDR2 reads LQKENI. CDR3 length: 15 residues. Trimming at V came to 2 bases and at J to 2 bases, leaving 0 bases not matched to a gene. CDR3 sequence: CASSPGTGAYNEQFF. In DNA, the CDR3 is TGTGCCAGCTCACCAGGGACAGGGGCCTACAATGAGCAGTTCTTC.

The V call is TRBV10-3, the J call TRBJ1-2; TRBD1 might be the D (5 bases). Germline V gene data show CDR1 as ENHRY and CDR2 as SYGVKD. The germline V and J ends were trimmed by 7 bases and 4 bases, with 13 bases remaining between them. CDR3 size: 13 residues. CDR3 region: CAIKGQDSYGYTF. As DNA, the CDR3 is TGTGCCATCAAGGGGCAGGATTCCTATGGCTACACCTTC.

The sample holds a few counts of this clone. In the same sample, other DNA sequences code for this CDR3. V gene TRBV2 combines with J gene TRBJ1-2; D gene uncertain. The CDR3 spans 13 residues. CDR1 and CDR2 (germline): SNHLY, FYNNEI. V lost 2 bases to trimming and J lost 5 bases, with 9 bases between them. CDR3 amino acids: CASSERQVYGYTF. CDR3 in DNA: TGTGCCAGCAGTGAAAGGCAGGTGTATGGCTACACCTTC.

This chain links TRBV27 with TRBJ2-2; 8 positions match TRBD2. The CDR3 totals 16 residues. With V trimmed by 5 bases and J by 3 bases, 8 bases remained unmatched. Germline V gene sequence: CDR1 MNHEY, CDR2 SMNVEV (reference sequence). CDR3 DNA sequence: TGTGCCAGCAGTCCCCCTTCGGGAGGGTACACCGGGGAGCTGTTTTTT. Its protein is CASSPPSGGYTGELFF.

Here the CDR3 reads CASSLVEDSPLHF. The CDR3, as DNA: TGCGCCAGCAGCTTGGTGGAGGATTCACCCCTCCACTTT. The rearrangement joins TRBV5-1 to TRBJ1-6, with D unresolved. V shed 0 bases and J shed 8 bases, with 6 bases lying between them. Germline lookup yields CDR1 SGHRS and CDR2 YFSETQ. This CDR3 comprises 13 residues.